This paragraph covers one TCR beta chain sequence. This clone has only a few counts. There is no known antigen for this receptor. No base quality information exists; no much larger clone differs at one position. The sample originates from a study of beta chain features in type 1 diabetes (dated by TCRdb to 2017 to 2018). For the study in its entirety: Mean age, gender distribution, total cell number and subset yield did not differ between patients and healthy donors. Across all samples, around 99 million sorted cells were examined, and cell number per subset correlated strongly with RNA yield. Regulatory and stem cell-like memory subsets were isolated from only 8 patients and about eight healthy donors, whereas naive and central memory subsets came from all 30 or so donors. The study compared the TCRB repertoires of sorted circulating CD4+ T cell subsets in recently diagnosed type 1 diabetes patients with those in matched healthy donors.

Each donor gave one peripheral blood draw, about 110 mL on average, collected into heparinised tubes. A BD FACSAria II and a panel including CD45RO, CCR7, CD25, CD127, CD95 and CD27 were used to sort naive, central memory, regulatory and stem cell-like memory CD4+ T cells. Every sorted population had a purity above 95%. PBMCs were isolated immediately by Lymphoprep density gradient centrifugation and stained directly without culture. Samples were stained and sorted in pairs, with one healthy donor and one patient per experiment, so that batch effects were minimized. On the study overall, not on this receptor specifically: PCR may preferentially amplify shorter templates, but because patient and control samples were amplified and corrected together, any resulting skew would affect both groups equally. Because the HLA sub-analyses included only small numbers of individuals, any influence of HLA type on TCRB rearrangement was left unresolved. Naive, central memory and regulatory TCRB repertoires appeared more similar among patients than among healthy donors. In all four CD4+ subsets, TCRB CDR3 length was moderately but significantly shorter in type 1 diabetes patients. Because cDNA was sequenced instead of genomic DNA, highly expressing activated cells could be over-represented, though the groups showed no difference in activation or CD3 levels. At VDJ recombination sites, patients with type 1 diabetes made fewer insertions and deleted more nucleotides, a pattern implying thymic rearrangement abnormalities.

The entire isolated RNA was reverse transcribed using the High Capacity cDNA Reverse Transcription Kit, and thus expressed TCRB transcripts were sequenced. Deep immunoSEQ sequencing was performed on naive, central memory and regulatory T cell samples, with an average of roughly 3.6 million total reads per sample. Sorted cells were lysed in RLT buffer and RNA was extracted with DNase-treated RNeasy Micro or Mini kits, depending on cell number. Each cell subset was processed separately to prevent cross-contamination, with patient and healthy donor samples processed together. The immunoSEQ multiplex PCR was used to amplify TCRB sequences from cDNA, yielding 87-bp fragments that span the CDR3 region. Sequencing of the amplicons was performed on the Illumina HiSeq platform. As for the original processing: Synthetic template baselines were used to correct PCR bias computationally, reads within Hamming distance 2 were collapsed together, and singletons that could not be merged were discarded. Reads were aligned against IMGT to assign V, D and J genes, CDR3 length and insertions or deletions at six rearrangement sites. Within each subset, clonotype counts were normalized to sorted cell number, and only after that were true diversity and Gini coefficients computed with the tcR R package. The overlap coefficient, calculated on TCRB nucleotide sequences, was used to quantify repertoire sharing. Out-of-frame TCRB sequences from naive cells were analyzed as a proxy for the pre-selection repertoire. Not all clones reach the TCRdb copy of this immuneACCESS table, which keeps in-frame sequences only. Checked studies attribute under half of the gap to unresolved V genes and leave the rest unexplained. For V, J and clone size, that table is used; D and trimming come from the DNA. The sample data list 600,000 or so clones, and about an eighth of these were observed just once. 0.095% to 0.15% of the sample is in the top ten clones.

Measured from the cysteine to the phenylalanine, the CDR3 is 14 residues long. CDR3 DNA only is kept here, 42 bases in frame from base 1. Between the V and J ends, shortened by 2 bases and 4 bases respectively, the junction contains 9 bases. The germline V gene gives CDR1 as SGHTA and CDR2 as FQGNSA. The chain is assembled from TRBV7-2 and TRBJ2-1; the D gene is not confidently resolved. The clonotype originates from a young man with type 1 diabetes. Sequenced: naive CD4+ T cells from blood. According to the study, the label for this sample's cell subset or site signals: true naive CD4+ T cells. The DNA sequence is TGTGCCAGCAGCTTACCCCGCAGGTACAATGAGCAGTTCTTC. It translates to CASSLPRRYNEQFF.